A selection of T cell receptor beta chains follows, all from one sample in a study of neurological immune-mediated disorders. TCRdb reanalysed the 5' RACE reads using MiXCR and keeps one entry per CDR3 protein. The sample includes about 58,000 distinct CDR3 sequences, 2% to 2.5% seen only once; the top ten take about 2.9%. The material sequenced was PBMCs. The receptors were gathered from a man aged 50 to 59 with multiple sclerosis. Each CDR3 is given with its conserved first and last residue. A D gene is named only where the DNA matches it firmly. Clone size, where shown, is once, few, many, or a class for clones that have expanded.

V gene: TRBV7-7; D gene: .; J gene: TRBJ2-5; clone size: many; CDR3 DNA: TGTGCCAGCAGCCCACGTTGGGGGAACCAAGAGACCCAGTACTTC; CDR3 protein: CASSPRWGNQETQYF
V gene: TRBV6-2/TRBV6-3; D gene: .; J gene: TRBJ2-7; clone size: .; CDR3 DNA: TGTGCCAGCAGTTACCGGGACGAGCAGTACTTC; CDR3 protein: CASSYRDEQYF
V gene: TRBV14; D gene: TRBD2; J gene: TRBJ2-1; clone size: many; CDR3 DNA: TGTGCCAGCAGCCCCTTAGCGGGAACCAATGAGCAGTTCTTC; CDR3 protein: CASSPLAGTNEQFF
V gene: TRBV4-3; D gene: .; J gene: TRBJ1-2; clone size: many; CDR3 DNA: TGCGCCAGCAGCCAAGATGCGGCAGGGGCCGATGGCTACACCTTC; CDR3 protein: CASSQDAAGADGYTF
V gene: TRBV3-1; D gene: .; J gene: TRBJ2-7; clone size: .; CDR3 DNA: TGTGCCAACAGCGGTAGTCGCGGCCCCTACGAGCAGTACTTC; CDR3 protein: CANSGSRGPYEQYF
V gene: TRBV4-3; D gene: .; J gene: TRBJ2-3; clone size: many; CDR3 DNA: TGCGCCAGCAGCCAAAACCTAGGGCCTGGGGATACGCAGTATTTT; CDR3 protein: CASSQNLGPGDTQYF
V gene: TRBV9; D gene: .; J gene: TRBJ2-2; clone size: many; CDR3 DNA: TGTGCCAGCAGTCGGGGACACAGCACCGGGGAGCTGTTTTTT; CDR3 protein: CASSRGHSTGELFF
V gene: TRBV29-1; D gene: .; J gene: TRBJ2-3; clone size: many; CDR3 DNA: TGCAGCGTTGAAGGAGGTGCAGTGCGGCCCGGAGATACGCAGTATTTT; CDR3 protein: CSVEGGAVRPGDTQYF
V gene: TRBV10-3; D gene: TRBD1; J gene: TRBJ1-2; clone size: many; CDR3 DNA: TGTGCCATCAGTGCAACACATGACAGGGCAAACTATGGCTACACCTTC; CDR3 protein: CAISATHDRANYGYTF
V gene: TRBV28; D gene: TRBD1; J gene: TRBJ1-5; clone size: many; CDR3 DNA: TGTGCCAGCAGGATTACAGGGGGCAATCAGCCCCAGCATTTT; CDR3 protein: CASRITGGNQPQHF
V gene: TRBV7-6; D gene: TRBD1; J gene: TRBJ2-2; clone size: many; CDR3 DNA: TGTGCCAGCAGGAGGACAGGGGTCACTGGGGAGCTGTTTTTT; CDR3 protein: CASRRTGVTGELFF
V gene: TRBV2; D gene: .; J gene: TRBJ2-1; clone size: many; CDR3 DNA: TGTGCCAGCAGTGTCAGGGGTACCTACAATGAGCAGTTCTTC; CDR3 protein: CASSVRGTYNEQFF
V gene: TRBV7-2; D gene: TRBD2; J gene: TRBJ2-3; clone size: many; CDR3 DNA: TGTGCCAGCAGCTTAGCGGGGGGGACGGGCACAGATACGCAGTATTTT; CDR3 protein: CASSLAGGTGTDTQYF
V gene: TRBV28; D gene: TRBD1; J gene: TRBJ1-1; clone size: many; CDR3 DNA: TGTGCCAGCAGTTTATTTGACAGGGAGGTTGAAGCTTTCTTT; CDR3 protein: CASSLFDREVEAFF
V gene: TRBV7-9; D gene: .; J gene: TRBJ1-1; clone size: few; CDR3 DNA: TGTGCCAGCAGCTTACGGACGTCGAACACTGAAGCTTTCTTT; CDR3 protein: CASSLRTSNTEAFF
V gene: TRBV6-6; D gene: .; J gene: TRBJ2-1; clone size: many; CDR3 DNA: TGTGCCAGCAGTTACCCACTGGATGAGCAGTTCTTC; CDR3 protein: CASSYPLDEQFF
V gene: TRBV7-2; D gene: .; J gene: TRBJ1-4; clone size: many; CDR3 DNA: TGTGCCAGCAGCTTTATACAGAATGAAAAACTGTTTTTT; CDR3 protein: CASSFIQNEKLFF
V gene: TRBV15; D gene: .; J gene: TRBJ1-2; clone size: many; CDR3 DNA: TGTGCCACCAGCAGTCGACAGACTACCTATGGCTACACCTTC; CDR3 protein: CATSSRQTTYGYTF
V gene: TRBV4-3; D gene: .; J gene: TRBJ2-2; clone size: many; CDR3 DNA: TGCGCCAGCAGCCAAGGGGGGAACGGGGAGCTGTTTTTT; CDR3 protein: CASSQGGNGELFF
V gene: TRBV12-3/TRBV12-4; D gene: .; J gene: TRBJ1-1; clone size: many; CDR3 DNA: TGTGCCAGCAGTTTTCACGCGGCCCTAAACACTGAAGCTTTCTTT; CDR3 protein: CASSFHAALNTEAFF
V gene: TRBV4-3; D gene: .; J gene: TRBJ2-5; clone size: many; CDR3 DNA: TGCGCCAGCAGCCACGGGGCCGGCCAAGAGACCCAGTACTTC; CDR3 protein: CASSHGAGQETQYF
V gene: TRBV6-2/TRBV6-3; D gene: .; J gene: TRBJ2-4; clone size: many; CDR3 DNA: TGTGCCAGCAGTTGGGGGTCGGGGTCCAAAAACATTCAGTACTTC; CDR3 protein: CASSWGSGSKNIQYF
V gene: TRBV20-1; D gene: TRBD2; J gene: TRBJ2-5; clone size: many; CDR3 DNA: TGCAGTGCTAGGGGACTAGGTATGGAGACCCAGTACTTC; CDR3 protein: CSARGLGMETQYF
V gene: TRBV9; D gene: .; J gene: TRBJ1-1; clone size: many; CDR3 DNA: TGTGCCAGCAGCGTAGCGATGACCAACACTGAAGCTTTCTTT; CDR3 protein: CASSVAMTNTEAFF
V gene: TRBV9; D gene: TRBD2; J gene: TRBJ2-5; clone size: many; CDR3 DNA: TGTGCCAGCAGCGCAGGGACTAGCTCCAAGGAGACCCAGTACTTC; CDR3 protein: CASSAGTSSKETQYF
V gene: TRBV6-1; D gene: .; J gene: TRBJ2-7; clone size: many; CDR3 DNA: TGTGCCAGCAGGGGGGACGGGCCCTACGAGCAGTACTTC; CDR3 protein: CASRGDGPYEQYF
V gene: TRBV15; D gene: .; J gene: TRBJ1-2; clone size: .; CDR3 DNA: TGTGCCACCAGCAGAGATCGCGGGACCTACTATGGCTACACCTTC; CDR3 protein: CATSRDRGTYYGYTF
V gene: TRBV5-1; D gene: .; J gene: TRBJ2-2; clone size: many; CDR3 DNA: TGCGCCAGCAGCAGAGGGACACCCTACACCGGGGAGCTGTTTTTT; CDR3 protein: CASSRGTPYTGELFF
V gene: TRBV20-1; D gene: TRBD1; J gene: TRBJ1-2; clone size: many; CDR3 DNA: TGCAGTGTTCGGACAGGGGGCAACTATGGCTACACCTTC; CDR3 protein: CSVRTGGNYGYTF
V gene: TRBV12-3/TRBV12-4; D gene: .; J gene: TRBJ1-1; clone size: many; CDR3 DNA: TGTGCCAGCACCATCTCGGGGGCGCGTCACGCTTTCTTT; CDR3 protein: CASTISGARHAFF
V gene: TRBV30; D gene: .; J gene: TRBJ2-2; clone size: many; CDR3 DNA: TGTGCCTGGACGCGGGGGCTAGGTCACGGGGAGCTGTTTTTT; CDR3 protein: CAWTRGLGHGELFF
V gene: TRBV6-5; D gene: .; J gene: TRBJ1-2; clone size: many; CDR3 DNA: TGTGCCAGCAGTTACTCGTCAGGGTCGCGTGGCTACACCTTC; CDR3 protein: CASSYSSGSRGYTF
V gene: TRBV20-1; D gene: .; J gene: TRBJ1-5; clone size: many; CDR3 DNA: TGCAGTGCTAGCAAGGGGGTTGATCAGCCCCAGCATTTT; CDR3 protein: CSASKGVDQPQHF
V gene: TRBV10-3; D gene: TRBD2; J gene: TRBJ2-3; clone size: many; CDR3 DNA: TGTGCCATCAGTGAAGTGGGAGCGGGGTTCACAGATACGCAGTATTTT; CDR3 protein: CAISEVGAGFTDTQYF
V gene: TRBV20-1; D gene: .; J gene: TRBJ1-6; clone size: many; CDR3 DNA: TGCAGTGCTAGGGATTCTTCCAGGGATAATTCACCCCTCCACTTT; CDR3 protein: CSARDSSRDNSPLHF
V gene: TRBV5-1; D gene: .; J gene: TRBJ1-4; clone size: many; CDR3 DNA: TGCGCCAGCAGCGCGCATAATGAAAAACTGTTTTTT; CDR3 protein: CASSAHNEKLFF
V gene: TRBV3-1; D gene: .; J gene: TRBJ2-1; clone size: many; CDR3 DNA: TGTGCCAGCAGCCAAGCTTCGGGACACCCTTACAATGAGCAGTTCTTC; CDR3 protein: CASSQASGHPYNEQFF
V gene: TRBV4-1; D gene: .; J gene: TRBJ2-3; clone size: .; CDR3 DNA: TGCGCCAGCAGCCAAGATGTGGATGGATTGGGGCAGTATTTT; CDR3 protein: CASSQDVDGLGQYF
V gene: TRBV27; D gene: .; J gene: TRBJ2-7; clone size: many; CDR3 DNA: TGTGCCAGCAGTCAACCGGGACGTTATAACGAGCAGTACTTC; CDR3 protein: CASSQPGRYNEQYF
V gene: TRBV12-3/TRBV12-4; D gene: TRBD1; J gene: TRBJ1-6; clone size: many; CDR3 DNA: TGTGCCAGCAGAACACAGGGGACCAGGTCACCCCTCCACTTT; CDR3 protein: CASRTQGTRSPLHF
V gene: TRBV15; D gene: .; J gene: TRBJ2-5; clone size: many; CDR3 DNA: TGTGCCACCAGCAGGGCGTGGACTGAAGAGACCCAGTACTTC; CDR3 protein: CATSRAWTEETQYF
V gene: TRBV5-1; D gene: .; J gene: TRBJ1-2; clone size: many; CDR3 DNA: TGCGCCAGTAAACCGTCGGGGGCACCCCAGGAAGGCTACACCTTC; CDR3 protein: CASKPSGAPQEGYTF
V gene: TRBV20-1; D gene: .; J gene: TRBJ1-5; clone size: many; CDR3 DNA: TGCAGTGCTCCAAACAATGGTATTAGCAATCAGCCCCAGCATTTT; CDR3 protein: CSAPNNGISNQPQHF
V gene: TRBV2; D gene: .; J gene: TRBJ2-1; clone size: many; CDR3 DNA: TGTGCCAGCGGGGGAAGCTCCTACAATGAGCAGTTCTTC; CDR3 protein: CASGGSSYNEQFF
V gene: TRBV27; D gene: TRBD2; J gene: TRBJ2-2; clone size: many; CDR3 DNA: TGTGCCTCAGGGAGGGACACCGGGGAGCTGTTTTTT; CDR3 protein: CASGRDTGELFF
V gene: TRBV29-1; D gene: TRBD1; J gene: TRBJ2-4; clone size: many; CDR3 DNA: TGCAGCGTCGTCCTGGGACAGGGGATGGCCAAAAACATTCAGTACTTC; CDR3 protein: CSVVLGQGMAKNIQYF
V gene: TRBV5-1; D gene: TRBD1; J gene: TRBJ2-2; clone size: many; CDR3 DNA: TGCGCCAGCAGCCCAGGACAGGGTAAATCCGGGGAGCTGTTTTTT; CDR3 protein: CASSPGQGKSGELFF
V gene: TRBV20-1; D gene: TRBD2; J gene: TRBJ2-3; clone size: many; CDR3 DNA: TGCAGTGCTAGAGATAGGGTGCTAGCGGCAGATACGCAGTATTTT; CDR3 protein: CSARDRVLAADTQYF
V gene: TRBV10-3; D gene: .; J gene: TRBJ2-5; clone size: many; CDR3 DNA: TGTGCCACGACAGAAGGTCAACAAGAGACCCAGTACTTC; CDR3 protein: CATTEGQQETQYF
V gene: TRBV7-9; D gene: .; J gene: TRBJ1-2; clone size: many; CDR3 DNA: TGTGCCAGCAGCTTAGCGCTGGGCCTAGATGGCTACACCTTC; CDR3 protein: CASSLALGLDGYTF
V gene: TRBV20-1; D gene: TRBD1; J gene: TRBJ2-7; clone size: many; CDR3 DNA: TGCAGTGTAGAGGACAGGCGCAATTCCTACGAGCAGTACTTC; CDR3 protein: CSVEDRRNSYEQYF
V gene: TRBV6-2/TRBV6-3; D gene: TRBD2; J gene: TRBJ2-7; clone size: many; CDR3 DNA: TGTGCCAGCGGACTAGCGGGGGGTTCCTACGAGCAGTACTTC; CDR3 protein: CASGLAGGSYEQYF
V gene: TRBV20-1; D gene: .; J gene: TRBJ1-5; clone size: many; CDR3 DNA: TGCAGTGCAGAGAAGGGCGAGAACCAGCCCCAGCATTTT; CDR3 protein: CSAEKGENQPQHF
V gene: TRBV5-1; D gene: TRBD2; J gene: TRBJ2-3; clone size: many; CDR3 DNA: TGCGCCAGCAGATTAGCGGGGGGGCCCTTATATACGCAGTATTTT; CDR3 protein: CASRLAGGPLYTQYF
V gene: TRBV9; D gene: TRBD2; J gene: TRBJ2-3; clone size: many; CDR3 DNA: TGTGCCAGCAGCGTGACCGGGGGGTTATCAGATACGCAGTATTTT; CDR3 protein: CASSVTGGLSDTQYF